One T cell receptor (beta chain) is described in this entry. Its target antigen remains unknown. Base quality data are lacking; no much larger clone is found one base away. The data belong to a study of blood T cell repertoires in COVID-19 (dated by TCRdb to 2018 to 2020). Study-level background: Collaborator samples came from the United States, Italy and Spain and covered acute and convalescent phases of COVID-19. The prospective study material was composed of cDNA or gDNA derived from T cells, B-cell-depleted T cells, or PBMCs. The repertoires were made available in a free public database intended to serve as a resource for research on the immune response to SARS-CoV-2. Samples were obtained from the ongoing ImmuneRACE study (first 160 participants) and from about 1,300 subjects provided by 6 global collaborators. The sample metadata nearly always contained a de-identified subject ID, COVID-19 status, age in years and sex. Where HLA class I and class II types were available, the types were taken from metadata supplied by the sample provider, not from assay-based typing. Subjects who had been exposed to COVID-19, were actively infected with it, or had recovered from it provided the deeply sampled blood TCRbeta repertoires that made up the dataset.

Summary of the overall study and its limitations: The amount of clinical and demographic metadata varied by source and participant and was provided uncurated.

Whole blood was collected in K2EDTA tubes by collaborating institutions according to the institutions' own protocols. For TCRbeta analysis, collaborator samples were shipped as frozen whole blood, as isolated PBMCs, or as DNA extracted from either sample type. The germline V gene (reference sequence) supplies CDR1 DFQATT and CDR2 SNEGSKA. V sheds 3 bases and J sheds 0 bases, leaving 15 bases between their ends. The CDR3 starts with the cysteine, ends with the phenylalanine, and has 15 residues. Only the CDR3 portion is preserved as DNA: 45 bases, with reading frame beginning at the first base. TCRbeta CDR3 regions were amplified from genomic DNA by means of the immunoSEQ Assay, a bias-controlled multiplex PCR. In the original analysis: Within the assay, amplification of reference gene primers was used to estimate how many nucleated cells each sample contained. To quantify the absolute abundance of each unique TCRbeta CDR3 rearrangement, sequence reads were collapsed and filtered. For each sample, productive Simpson clonality was calculated as the square root of Simpson's diversity index over productive rearrangements. Here the immuneACCESS table is served through TCRdb, limited to in-frame sequences with V and J called. Missing clones are a known gap in these copies; in checked studies unresolved V genes cover under half, and the rest lacks a known reason. From that table come the V and J calls and clone size; the DNA was used to work out D and trimming. Within this sample are around 300,000 clones, with approximately 85% of them counted one time only. More than 6% of the sample is taken by the ten largest.

The receptor comes from a human donor in a cohort sampled during active COVID-19. The source material was peripheral blood. Recombination linked TRBV20-1 to TRBJ2-7, and possibly TRBD1, on 5 matching bases. CDR3 region: CSASSLSGISYEQYF. In nucleotides, the sequence is TGCAGTGCTAGTAGCCTGTCAGGGATCTCCTACGAGCAGTACTTC.